This is a list of T cell receptor beta chains from one sample in a study of blood T cell repertoires in COVID-19. This table comes from immunoSEQ multiplex PCR, and its TCRdb copy is limited to in-frame clones, with some not included. The sample comprises approximately 170,000 clones, around 67% of which are singletons, and less than 3% rests with the top ten. Material: peripheral blood. All receptors derive from an elderly woman with acute or convalescent COVID-19. CDR3s include the opening cysteine and the closing phenylalanine or tryptophan. A D gene is named only where the DNA matches it firmly. Clone size appears in some rows only: once, few, many, or a class for an expanded clone.

>TRBV7-9|NA|TRBJ2-3|NA
TGTGCCAGCAGCTTAGCTAATATTGGCCGGAGAGGCGGCACAGATACGCAGTATTTT
CASSLANIGRRGGTDTQYF
>TRBV19|NA|TRBJ2-2|NA
TGTGCCAGTTGTCAAGGAGGGATCGGGGAGCTGTTTTTT
CASCQGGIGELFF
>TRBV24-1|NA|TRBJ1-5|NA
TGTGCCACCAGTAACAGGGTGGGACAGCCCCAGCATTTT
CATSNRVGQPQHF
>TRBV28|NA|TRBJ1-2|TRBD1
TGTGCCAGCAGTGTCCCGGGACAGGAGGATGGCTACACCTTC
CASSVPGQEDGYTF
>TRBV6-2/TRBV6-3|NA|TRBJ1-2|TRBD1
TGTGCCAGCAGACCTGGACAGGGGGGTAGCTATGGCTACACCTTC
CASRPGQGGSYGYTF
>TRBV28|NA|TRBJ2-2|TRBD2
TGTGCCAGCACCCGAGGCGGGCTAGCGGGAACTCCGAACACCGGGGAGCTGTTTTTT
CASTRGGLAGTPNTGELFF
>TRBV6-6|NA|TRBJ1-1|NA
TGTGCCAGCAGCCTCGGACAGTTGAGCACTGAAGCTTTCTTT
CASSLGQLSTEAFF
>TRBV7-2|NA|TRBJ2-3|NA
TGTGCCAGCAGCTTAGATTGGGGGGGCCCAGATACGCAGTATTTT
CASSLDWGGPDTQYF
>TRBV19|many|TRBJ2-6|TRBD1
TGTGCCAGTAGTTCCTCCGGGACAGCCTACTCTGGGGCCAACGTCCTGACTTTC
CASSSSGTAYSGANVLTF
>TRBV24-1|NA|TRBJ2-3|TRBD1
TGTGCCACCAGTGAGTCCAGGGGGTACACAGATACGCAGTATTTT
CATSESRGYTDTQYF
>TRBV6-5|NA|TRBJ1-1|NA
TGTGCCAGCAGTTTATGGGGGGGCACTGAAGCTTTCTTT
CASSLWGGTEAFF
>TRBV7-6|NA|TRBJ2-1|TRBD2
TGTGCCAGCAGCTCCCCCCTTAGCGGGACTGGGTTGAATGAGCAGTTCTTC
CASSSPLSGTGLNEQFF
>TRBV30|NA|TRBJ2-4|NA
TGTGCCTGGAACTTGGAGAAAAACATTCAGTACTTC
CAWNLEKNIQYF
>TRBV7-9|NA|TRBJ2-3|TRBD2
TGTGCCAGCAGCTTAACTAGCGGGAGCGCGGATACGCAGTATTTT
CASSLTSGSADTQYF
>TRBV10-3|NA|TRBJ2-1|TRBD1
TGTGCCATCAGAGGGACAGACTACAATGAGCAGTTCTTC
CAIRGTDYNEQFF
>TRBV6-5|NA|TRBJ2-7|TRBD2
TGTGCCAGCAGTTCCTTAGCGGGCCAATCACAGTACTTC
CASSSLAGQSQYF